This T cell receptor (beta chain) was identified in a study of sequential checkpoint blockade in melanoma. The wider study: Patients were randomized 1:1 to nivolumab-then-ipilimumab or ipilimumab-then-nivolumab first-line. After both sequences, patients received maintenance nivolumab.

Trimming at V came to 3 bases and at J to 2 bases, leaving 2 bases not matched to a gene. CDR1 and CDR2 (germline): MNHEY, SMNVEV (reference sequence). The CDR3 consists of 15 residues. Data came from immunoSEQ multiplex PCR; TCRdb stores just in-frame clones and leaves some out. The sample consists of around 20,000 clones, approximately 72% of them appearing once. There are a few counts of this clone. Treatment defined: randomized to nivolumab then ipilimumab (arm A) or the reverse (arm B). DNA-damaging chemotherapy had not been given to any patient beforehand. Sorted cells were live CD3+CD8+, lacking CD19 and CD56, from PBMCs.

This clonotype was sampled from a human donor with melanoma. This specimen was CD8+ T cells sorted from blood (inferred from file names), taken from a patient given nivolumab and ipilimumab in sequence. The chain carries TRBV27 and TRBJ2-7; 12 positions agree with TRBD2. Here the CDR3 reads CASSFRLAGAYEQYF. The DNA for the CDR3 is TGTGCCAGCAGTTTTCGACTAGCGGGGGCCTACGAGCAGTACTTC.